This TCR beta chain was identified during a study of T cell responses to AZD1222 COVID-19 vaccine. Comment on this clone: No antigen is known for it.

Overall study results and limits: Only a handful of people who got AZD1222 tested seropositive at baseline. Two doses of AZD1222 preceded a rise in Spike-specific TCR breadth and depth.

Libraries were prepared by immunoSEQ multiplex PCR; TCRdb keeps only in-frame clonotypes and omits some of them. The table lists about 140,000 clones, just under 95% of them singletons. Pooled together were second doses at about 4 or about 12 weeks. Trimming took off 0 bases at V and 2 bases at J, with 17 bases between the two ends. Germline CDR1 is SGHRS and CDR2 is YFSETQ. CDR3 length equals 17 residues. This receptor was obtained from an adult who received the AZD1222 COVID-19 vaccine. Sample: peripheral blood, taken 28 days after the second AZD1222 dose. J is TRBJ1-1 and V is TRBV5-1; maybe TRBD1 (6 bases). The CDR3 spells CASSLGWPFRGNTEAFF. CDR3 coding DNA: TGCGCCAGCAGCTTGGGCTGGCCGTTCAGGGGTAACACTGAAGCTTTCTTT. Full variable domain (rest looked up from reference TRBV5-1 and TRBJ1-1): KAGVTQTPRYLIKTRGQQVTLSCSPISGHRSVSWYQQTPGQGLQFLFEYFSETQRNKGNFPGRFSGRQFSNSRSEMNVSTLELGDSALYLCASSLGWPFRGNTEAFFGQGTRLTVV.